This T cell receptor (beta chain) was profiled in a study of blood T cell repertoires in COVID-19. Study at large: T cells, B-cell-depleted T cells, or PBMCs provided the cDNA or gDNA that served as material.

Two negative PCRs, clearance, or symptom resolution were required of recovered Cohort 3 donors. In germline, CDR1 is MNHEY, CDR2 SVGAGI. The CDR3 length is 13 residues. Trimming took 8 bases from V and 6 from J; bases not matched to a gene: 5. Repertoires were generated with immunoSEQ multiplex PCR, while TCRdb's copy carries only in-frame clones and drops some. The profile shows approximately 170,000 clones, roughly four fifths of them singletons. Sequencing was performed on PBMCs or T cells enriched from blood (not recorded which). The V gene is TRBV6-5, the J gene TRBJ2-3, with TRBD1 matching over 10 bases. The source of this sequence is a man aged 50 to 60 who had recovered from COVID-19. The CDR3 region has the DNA TGTGCCAGCCGGGACAGGGGTGGCGATACGCAGTATTTT. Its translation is CASRDRGGDTQYF.